The source of this T cell receptor (beta chain) is a study of T cells after yellow fever vaccination. TCRdb itself ran the 5' RACE reads through MiXCR, one entry per CDR3 protein. The repertoire holds 620,000 or so distinct CDR3 sequences, with 10% to 15% as singletons. Trimming removed 4 bases at V and 9 bases at J, with 14 bases between. This CDR3 contains 13 residues. Germline V gene lookup returns CDR1 MNHNS and CDR2 SASEGT. This chain uses TRBV6-1 with TRBJ2-3; D may be TRBD2 (5 bases). The sample was PBMCs, taken on the day of the yellow fever booster vaccination. The origin of this receptor is a man aged 25 to 40 who received the YFV17D yellow fever vaccine. CDR3 DNA: TGTGCCAGCAGTGTCCGGACCGAGGGCACGCAGTATTTT. The encoded protein is CASSVRTEGTQYF.